The 9 T cell receptor beta chains below come from one sample, sequenced in a study of blood T cells in healthy people across ages. The use of a sample-barcoded 5' primer and a J-beta primer mix characterized a second PCR of roughly 7 to 11 cycles. Each CDR3 protein is one row after TCRdb ran MiXCR on the 5' RACE reads. The repertoire includes 1.8 million or so distinct CDR3 sequences, 30% to 40% of them detected once, and roughly 24% sits in the top ten. Sequenced: blood. These receptors all come from a human donor in good health.

This clonotype appeared many times. J is TRBJ1-2 and V is TRBV20-1, with D unresolved. Germline-derived CDR1 and CDR2 are DFQATT and SNEGSKA (reference sequence). This CDR3 spans 13 amino acids. V dropped 2 bases and J dropped 4 bases, with 11 bases sitting between them. The CDR3 coding sequence is TGCAGTGCTAGAACCCCGGAGGGCTATGGCTACACCTTC. Translating gives CSARTPEGYGYTF.

This chain links TRBV20-1 with TRBJ1-2; TRBD1 is a possible D gene (5 bases). The CDR3 covers 12 residues. Germline V gives CDR1 DFQATT, CDR2 SNEGSKA (reference sequence). Trimming pared 5 bases from V and 7 bases from J, leaving 14 bases between. In DNA, the CDR3 is TGCAGTGCTGTGGGGGGGAGTGGTGGCTACACCTTC. It codes for CSAVGGSGGYTF.

CDR3 sequence: CASSYSGGPYSNQPQHF. CDR3 bases: TGTGCCAGCAGTTACTCGGGCGGACCATATAGCAATCAGCCCCAGCATTTT. The chain is built from TRBV6-7 and TRBJ1-5, with D unresolved. TRBV6-7 counts as an open reading frame of uncertain function. The CDR3 is made up of 17 amino acids. The V and J ends lost 0 bases and 0 bases respectively, with 12 bases between them.

The chain is built from TRBV6-2 or TRBV6-3 and TRBJ2-7, with a tentative D call TRBD1 (6 bases). The germline V gene encodes CDR1 MNHEY and CDR2 SVGEGT. Trimming took off 7 bases at V and 6 bases at J, with 10 bases between the two ends. This CDR3 has 11 residues. This chain's CDR3 is CASKNRVEQYF. The CDR3, as DNA: TGTGCCAGCAAGAACAGGGTCGAGCAGTACTTC.

The chain links TRBV11-2 to TRBJ2-6, with D unresolved. This CDR3 region has 15 residues. V was cut by 5 bases and J by 2 bases, with 10 bases left in between. CDR1 and CDR2 (germline): SGHAT, FQNNGV. The CDR3 DNA is TGTGCCAGCAGCCTCTCACCCCCTGGGGCCAACGTCCTGACTTTC. Translated: CASSLSPPGANVLTF. Combining the CDR3 with reference TRBV11-2 and TRBJ2-6 gives the whole variable domain EAGVAQSPRYKIIEKRQSVAFWCNPISGHATLYWYQQILGQGPKLLIQFQNNGVVDDSQLPKDRFSAERLKGVDSTLKIQPAKLEDSAVYLCASSLSPPGANVLTFGAGSRLTVL.

This clonotype came up once. V is TRBV10-3 and J is TRBJ1-4; 11 bases line up with TRBD1. V lost 6 bases and J lost 8; bases outside the gene matches: 5. The CDR3 is 14 residues long. Germline V lookup: CDR1 ENHRY, CDR2 SYGVKD. The CDR3 DNA sequence: TGTGCCATCAGCCCCGGGACAGGGGGAGAAAAACTGTTTTTT. Translating it yields CAISPGTGGEKLFF.

The V call is TRBV7-3, the J call TRBJ2-3; the D gene is possibly TRBD2 (6 bases). Germline lookup yields CDR1 SGHTA and CDR2 FQGTGA. This CDR3 has 13 amino acids. V shed 2 bases and J shed 8 bases, with 11 bases lying between them. CDR3 residues: CASSLDGGGTQYF. The CDR3 coding sequence is TGTGCCAGCAGCTTAGACGGGGGAGGTACGCAGTATTTT.

This clonotype turned up a few times. As DNA, the CDR3 is TGTGCCAGCAGTAAACTCGTACCCGACAATGAGCAGTTCTTC. Its protein product is CASSKLVPDNEQFF. This sequence joins TRBV2 and TRBJ2-1; D is uncertain. V was clipped by 5 bases and J by 5 bases, with 13 bases between them. The CDR3 spans 14 residues. Germline CDR1 SNHLY, CDR2 FYNNEI.

Regarding this clonotype: Mismatch with germline at one junction end may stem from a read error. This rearrangement joins TRBV6-2 or TRBV6-3 to TRBJ1-1; D not resolved. There are 14 residues in the CDR3. Germline V CDR1 and CDR2: MNHEY, SVGEGT. The CDR3: CTSSPGYTRTHPFF. The CDR3 nucleotides are TGTACCAGCAGCCCCGGTTACACCCGTACCCACCCTTTCTTT.